These T cell receptor beta chains were read from a single sample in a study of control samples from healthy donors and cancer patients. Repertoires were generated with immunoSEQ multiplex PCR, while TCRdb's copy carries only in-frame clones and drops some. The sample carries about 120,000 clones, 92% recorded once. The sequenced sample consisted of blood. All receptors come from a woman between 50 and 59 years old in good health. CDR3s include the opening cysteine and the closing phenylalanine or tryptophan. D genes are given only for firm matches. Expanded clones are given a class, and other clones once, few, many or no size at all.

D	size	V	J	CDR3	DNA
TRBD1	-	TRBV9	TRBJ2-2	CASSVGGQGTGELFF	TGTGCCAGCAGCGTGGGGGGACAGGGGACCGGGGAGCTGTTTTTT
TRBD1	-	TRBV5-1	TRBJ2-1	CASSLLPGGLNEQFF	TGCGCCAGCAGCTTGCTACCAGGGGGCTTGAATGAGCAGTTCTTC
-	-	TRBV19	TRBJ1-1	CASGYRQAEAFF	TGTGCCAGTGGATACAGGCAAGCTGAAGCTTTCTTT
-	-	TRBV2	TRBJ2-7	CASRGTSSSYEQYF	TGTGCCAGCCGAGGGACATCTAGCTCCTACGAGCAGTACTTC
-	-	TRBV14	TRBJ2-5	CASKAGNLETQYF	TGTGCCAGCAAAGCCGGGAATCTAGAGACCCAGTACTTC
TRBD1	-	TRBV5-1	TRBJ1-4	CASSLGAQGATNEKLFF	TGCGCCAGCAGCTTGGGGGCACAGGGGGCAACTAATGAAAAACTGTTTTTT
-	-	TRBV6-6	TRBJ1-4	CASKGPNEKLFF	TGTGCCAGCAAGGGGCCTAATGAAAAACTGTTTTTT
-	-	TRBV9	TRBJ1-5	CASSPTAETYSNQPQHF	TGTGCCAGCAGCCCGACGGCAGAAACATATAGCAATCAGCCCCAGCATTTT
TRBD1	-	TRBV6-5	TRBJ1-2	CASARDSNYGYTF	TGTGCCAGCGCCCGGGACAGCAACTATGGCTACACCTTC
-	-	TRBV18	TRBJ2-6	CASSPPGHRISGANVLTF	TGTGCCAGCTCACCACCGGGACACAGGATCTCTGGGGCCAACGTCCTGACTTTC
-	-	TRBV10-1	TRBJ2-3	CASSSDSGSSTDTQYF	TGCGCCAGCAGTAGTGATAGCGGATCTTCCACAGATACGCAGTATTTT
-	-	TRBV19	TRBJ1-4	CASSISGREKLFF	TGTGCCAGTAGTATCTCTGGCAGGGAAAAACTGTTTTTT
-	-	TRBV10-1	TRBJ2-1	CASSDSGWDEQFF	TGCGCCAGCAGTGACTCAGGGTGGGATGAGCAGTTCTTC
TRBD1	-	TRBV6-4	TRBJ2-2	CAGSQGDTGELFF	TGTGCCGGCAGCCAGGGGGACACCGGGGAGCTGTTTTTT
TRBD1	-	TRBV4-1	TRBJ2-5	CASSQRGTGSQTQYF	TGCGCCAGCAGCCAGAGGGGGACAGGGTCGCAGACCCAGTACTTC
-	-	TRBV3-1/TRBV3-2	TRBJ1-1	CASSQDPWVGSEAFF	TGTGCCAGCAGCCAAGATCCGTGGGTGGGGTCTGAAGCTTTCTTT
-	few	TRBV28	TRBJ1-1	CASRLGRLNTEAFF	TGTGCCAGCAGATTGGGACGGCTAAACACTGAAGCTTTCTTT
-	-	TRBV7-9	TRBJ2-5	CASSLAPQGQETQYF	TGTGCCAGCAGCTTAGCACCACAGGGCCAAGAGACCCAGTACTTC
TRBD2	-	TRBV3-1/TRBV3-2	TRBJ2-1	CASSQEILISGSYEQFF	TGTGCCAGCAGCCAAGAAATTTTAATTAGCGGGAGTTATGAGCAGTTCTTC
TRBD2	-	TRBV19	TRBJ2-1	CASSPGLAPYNEQFF	TGTGCCAGTTCCCCCGGACTAGCGCCCTACAATGAGCAGTTCTTC
-	-	TRBV6-4	TRBJ1-2	CASSDSNAAGGYTF	TGTGCCAGCAGTGACTCTAACGCAGCCGGTGGCTACACCTTC
TRBD1	-	TRBV14	TRBJ1-2	CASSVTGGAIWSEGYTF	TGTGCCAGCAGCGTGACAGGGGGCGCGATATGGTCGGAGGGCTACACCTTC
-	-	TRBV6-4	TRBJ2-2	CASRGPSGELFF	TGTGCCAGCAGGGGTCCTTCCGGGGAGCTGTTTTTT
TRBD2	-	TRBV4-1	TRBJ2-1	CASSQVPSGTSSIGNEQFF	TGCGCCAGCAGCCAAGTCCCATCCGGGACTAGTTCTATCGGCAATGAGCAGTTCTTC
-	-	TRBV11-2	TRBJ2-1	CASSFSLGLAFGTEHEQFF	TGTGCCAGCAGCTTTTCCTTAGGGCTAGCATTTGGGACCGAGCATGAGCAGTTCTTC
TRBD1	-	TRBV6-5	TRBJ2-3	CASSQGQSSTDTQYF	TGTGCCAGCAGCCAGGGACAGTCTAGCACAGATACGCAGTATTTT
-	-	TRBV6-6	TRBJ1-5	CASRRGDNQPQHF	TGTGCCAGCAGACGGGGCGACAATCAGCCCCAGCATTTT
-	-	TRBV5-6	TRBJ1-3	CASSRDISGNTIYF	TGTGCCAGCAGCCGGGACATCTCTGGAAACACCATATATTTT
-	once	TRBV28	TRBJ1-4	CASGLRTNEKLFF	TGTGCCAGCGGACTGCGGACTAATGAAAAACTGTTTTTT
-	once	TRBV6-5	TRBJ2-7	CASSYAPEGYEQYF	TGTGCCAGCAGTTACGCACCCGAGGGTTACGAGCAGTACTTC
TRBD2	-	TRBV5-5	TRBJ2-1	CASNLAGDNEQFF	TGTGCCAGCAATCTAGCGGGGGACAATGAGCAGTTCTTC
-	-	TRBV5-1	TRBJ2-2	CASSFQGTGELFF	TGCGCCAGCAGCTTTCAGGGAACCGGGGAGCTGTTTTTT
-	-	TRBV6-5	TRBJ1-1	CASSYGDYTEAFF	TGTGCCAGCAGTTACGGGGACTACACTGAAGCTTTCTTT
-	-	TRBV14	TRBJ2-7	CASSQLGQDYEQYF	TGTGCCAGCAGCCAGCTGGGACAAGACTACGAGCAGTACTTC
TRBD1	few	TRBV29-1	TRBJ1-2	CSAFGPMTSGTAHPGGYTF	TGCAGCGCCTTTGGGCCTATGACCTCCGGGACAGCCCATCCGGGGGGCTACACCTTC
-	once	TRBV28	TRBJ2-7	CASSQDSYEQYF	TGTGCCAGCAGTCAGGATTCCTACGAGCAGTACTTC
-	-	TRBV7-2	TRBJ2-7	CASSSASYEQYF	TGTGCCAGCAGCTCCGCATCCTACGAGCAGTACTTC
-	-	TRBV28	TRBJ1-1	CASTPEVWGLGTEAFF	TGTGCCAGCACCCCGGAGGTGTGGGGGTTGGGCACTGAAGCTTTCTTT
TRBD1	-	TRBV2	TRBJ2-7	CASTDRVVYEQYF	TGTGCCAGCACGGACAGGGTAGTATACGAGCAGTACTTC
-	-	TRBV6-5	TRBJ2-7	CASSRPATQGGQYF	TGTGCCAGCAGCAGACCGGCCACACAAGGCGGGCAGTACTTC
-	-	TRBV4-2	TRBJ1-2	CASSQDLVSYGYTF	TGTGCCAGCAGCCAAGATCTTGTCAGCTATGGCTACACCTTC
-	-	TRBV10-3	TRBJ1-2	CAIAALEGPSYGYTF	TGTGCCATCGCTGCGTTGGAGGGACCCAGCTATGGCTACACCTTC
-	-	TRBV7-9	TRBJ1-1	CAGIRLNTEAFF	TGTGCCGGCATCAGATTGAACACTGAAGCTTTCTTT